The source of this T cell receptor beta chain is a study of control samples from healthy donors and cancer patients. Assay used: immunoSEQ multiplex PCR; TCRdb lists only in-frame clones, some missing. The table lists roughly 220,000 clones, just under 95% of them singletons. The V end was cut by 6 bases, the J end by 8 bases, with 17 bases between. The CDR3 contains 14 residues. Germline-derived CDR1 and CDR2 are SGHRS and YFSETQ. The rearrangement uses TRBV5-1 and TRBJ1-4, with a tentative D call TRBD1 (5 bases). Input material: blood. This TCR was sampled from a man between 45 and 60 years old in good health. As DNA, the CDR3 is TGCGCCAGCACCCAGGGTACTGGGAAGGAAAAACTGTTTTTT. Its translation: CASTQGTGKEKLFF.